This T cell receptor (beta chain) was found in a study of blood T cells in healthy people across ages. Study findings and constraints: PBMCs went unsorted, and a conclusive naive versus antigen-experienced comparison was therefore prevented. Changes in expanded clonotypes were possibly confounded, as the CMV status of donors was unknown.

To note about this clonotype: Its antigen is unknown.

Looked up from germline, CDR1 is MGHDK and CDR2 is SYGVNS. With 1 base removed from V and 6 bases from J, the gap between germline ends came to 27 bases. The CDR3 consists of 19 residues. Per-sample yields of isolated PBMCs were at least 6 million. It was with a sample-barcoded 5' primer and a J-beta primer mix that a second PCR of roughly 7 to 12 cycles was run. With 12 random nucleotides, a template-switch adaptor tagged each individual cDNA molecule. In TCRdb, the 5' RACE reads were re-called with MiXCR into one record per CDR3 protein. The table shows around 850,000 distinct CDR3 sequences, with around 36% occurring only once.

The sequencing sample was made of blood. The sequence came from a man aged 18 to 30 in good health. This sequence joins TRBV25-1 and TRBJ1-1, with D perhaps matching TRBD1 (5 bases). CDR3 sequence (DNA): TGTGCCAGCAGTGAATCCCGAGGAGGGGCAGGGAAAGTTGGTGCTGAAGCTTTCTTT. Encoded protein: CASSESRGGAGKVGAEAFF.